Shown below are 6 T cell receptor beta chains from a single sample sequenced in a study of T cells after yellow fever vaccination. Via MiXCR, TCRdb re-called the 5' RACE reads, giving one row per CDR3 protein. The table shows fewer than 450,000 distinct CDR3 sequences, with approximately 8% occurring only once. This specimen consisted of PBMCs, obtained approximately 47 days after the first yellow fever vaccination. Receptor source: a man between 18 and 35 years old who received the YFV17D yellow fever vaccine.

This clonotype has just a few counts. This rearrangement joins TRBV10-3 to TRBJ2-3; 11 bases agree with TRBD2. V gave up 3 bases and J gave up 6 bases; unmatched junction bases: 5. The length of the CDR3 is 15 residues. CDR1 and CDR2 from the germline V gene are ENHRY and SYGVKD. As DNA, the CDR3 is TGTGCCATCAGTGACCGGACTAGCGGGCCCGATACGCAGTATTTT. This translates into CAISDRTSGPDTQYF.

This clonotype came up many times. The chain links TRBV3-1 to TRBJ2-5, with 9 positions matching TRBD2. The CDR3 spans 15 residues. Per the germline V gene, CDR1 is LGHDT and CDR2 is YNNKEL (reference sequence). The V gene end was trimmed by 1 base and the J gene end by 1 base; junction bases not matched to a gene: 1. As DNA, the CDR3 is TGTGCCAGCAGCCAAGGAGCGGGGGGCCAAGAGACCCAGTACTTC. It translates to CASSQGAGGQETQYF.

This clonotype was seen a few times. The chain recombines TRBV6-2 or TRBV6-3 with TRBJ2-1, with D perhaps TRBD1 or TRBD2 (6 bases each). The germline V gene has CDR1 MNHEY and CDR2 SVGEGT. V lost 7 bases and J lost 10, with 20 bases in between. The CDR3 length is 14 residues. CDR3 region: CASTPGHPSGEQFF. In DNA form, the CDR3 reads TGTGCCAGCACCCCGGGACACCCCAGCGGGGAGCAGTTCTTC.

This clonotype was observed many times. The V gene is TRBV7-9, the J gene TRBJ2-4; D is ambiguous. The CDR3 has 17 residues. Germline V lookup: CDR1 SEHNR, CDR2 FQNEAQ (reference sequence). Trimming took off 1 base at V and 4 bases at J, with 17 bases between the two ends. The CDR3 here is CASSLVFGSPKKNIQYF. The CDR3, as DNA: TGTGCCAGCAGCTTAGTATTCGGTTCGCCGAAGAAAAACATTCAGTACTTC.

This chain joins TRBV20-1 and TRBJ1-4; no clear D. Germline V lookup: CDR1 DFQATT, CDR2 SNEGSKA (reference sequence). The length of the CDR3 is 13 residues. V lost 5 bases and J 8 bases, leaving 15 bases between the germline ends. CDR3 nucleotides: TGCAGTGCTGGGAGCGGACCTGGGGAAAAACTGTTTTTT. It specifies CSAGSGPGEKLFF.

V is TRBV5-1 and J is TRBJ2-3; unclear D gene. The CDR3 consists of 13 residues. V lost 5 bases to trimming and J lost 0 bases, with 7 bases between them. CDR1 and CDR2 (germline): SGHRS, YFSETQ. The CDR3, as DNA: TGCGCCAGCAGGCAGGACAGCACAGATACGCAGTATTTT. As protein: CASRQDSTDTQYF.